In its sample, the clone carrying this TCR beta chain was seen many times. TCRdb analysed the RT-PCR reads with MiXCR anew, one entry per CDR3 protein. Of about 28,000 distinct CDR3 sequences listed, under 7.5% are singletons. These data originate in a study of patients and donors after allogeneic stem cell transplantation. CDR3 size: 15 residues. V was clipped by 4 bases and J by 5 bases, with 14 bases between them. Germline CDR1 LGHNA, CDR2 YNFKEQ. This chain joins TRBV4-2 and TRBJ1-4; possibly TRBD1 for D (5 bases). Sample: blood, either unsorted or a sorted T cell fraction (not recorded which). The clonotype originates from a human donor who was either an allogeneic HSCT recipient or a stem cell or donor lymphocyte infusion donor (not recorded which). It is not recorded whose cells these are; they may come from a transplant donor. CDR3 sequence reads: CASSRETAKNEKLFF. CDR3 bases: TGTGCCAGCAGCCGAGAGACAGCTAAGAATGAAAAACTGTTTTTT.